One T cell receptor beta chain is described in this entry. Per the study methods: Reference gene primers were amplified, and this amplification served to estimate nucleated cell counts. Libraries were prepared by immunoSEQ multiplex PCR; TCRdb keeps only in-frame clonotypes and omits some of them. V, J and clone size are taken as reported in that table, and D and trimming were inferred from the DNA itself. The table lists some 200,000 clones, about 82% of them singletons. This specimen belongs to a study of blood T cell repertoires in COVID-19. Study information: PBMCs, B-cell-depleted T cells, or T cells provided the cDNA or gDNA that made up the material.

Germline V gives CDR1 SGDLS, CDR2 YYNGEE. Trimming cost V 3 bases and J 0 bases, with 13 bases left between them. This CDR3 is 16 amino acids long. This TCR was recovered from a woman older than 75 with acute or convalescent COVID-19. The chain recombines TRBV9 with TRBJ2-1; no reliable D call. Material for sequencing was peripheral blood. The CDR3 is CASSGSALSSYNEQFF. CDR3 DNA: TGTGCCAGCAGCGGGTCAGCGCTAAGCTCCTACAATGAGCAGTTCTTC.